This T cell receptor (beta chain) is from a study of radiation and T cells in renal cell carcinoma. Described time point: blood 2 weeks post-SBRT. Treatment here: 15 Gy SBRT to primary tumor, nephrectomy 4 weeks later. The data were produced by immunoSEQ multiplex PCR, yet TCRdb's version contains in-frame clones alone and is incomplete. The sample contains roughly 140,000 clones, roughly 87% of which appear only once. The CDR3 runs 15 residues. CDR1 is SGHVS and CDR2 is FQNEAQ in the germline V gene. V was shortened by 5 bases and J by 1 base, with 14 bases between the two germline ends. The material was blood, obtained from a patient whose treatment included radiotherapy and nephrectomy. The chain employs TRBV7-8 and TRBJ1-1, with D maybe TRBD1 (6 bases). The sequence came from a woman between 45 and 65 years old with renal cell carcinoma. CDR3 region: CASSPGAGANTEAFF. DNA for the CDR3: TGTGCCAGCAGCCCAGGGGCAGGGGCGAACACTGAAGCTTTCTTT.